The next 16 T cell receptor beta chains were all read from a single sample in a study of blood T cell repertoires in COVID-19. Produced via immunoSEQ multiplex PCR; TCRdb's table is partial and in-frame only. The data show some 190,000 clones, 88% seen once. Sequencing was performed on peripheral blood. Receptor source: a human donor in a cohort sampled during active COVID-19.

The V gene is TRBV11-3, the J gene TRBJ2-1; TRBD2 matches at 8 bases. The CDR3 is 15 amino acids. V was pared by 4 bases and J by 1 base, with 3 bases of the junction left unmatched. Germline CDR1 and CDR2: SGHNT and YENEEA. This chain's CDR3 is CASSSGLESYNEQFF. CDR3 nucleotides: TGTGCCAGCAGCTCGGGACTAGAGTCCTACAATGAGCAGTTCTTC.

The chain combines TRBV19 with TRBJ2-1; 8 bases fit TRBD2. V dropped 2 bases and J dropped 2; count of bases not matched to a gene: 5. The CDR3 extends over 16 amino acids. Germline lookup yields CDR1 LNHDA and CDR2 SQIVND (reference sequence). CDR3 bases: TGTGCCAGTAGTATATTAGCGGGGTCCCCCTACAATGAGCAGTTCTTC. This codes for CASSILAGSPYNEQFF.

Only one count was recorded for this clone. One end of the junction varies from germline; a read error may be responsible. This chain joins TRBV30 and TRBJ2-7, with TRBD2 identical over 9 bases. The CDR3 is made up of 16 amino acids. Germline V lookup: CDR1 GTSNPN, CDR2 SVGIG (reference sequence). CDR3 amino acids: CAWRRTGSGGSHEQYF. CDR3 nucleotides: TGTGCCTGGAGGCGAACGGGTAGCGGGGGCTCCCACGAGCAGTACTTC.

The chain combines TRBV7-9 with TRBJ2-1; 13 bases are a match to TRBD2. This CDR3 contains 17 residues. V lost 5 bases to trimming and J lost 2 bases; unmatched junction nucleotides: 6. Germline loops: CDR1 SEHNR, CDR2 FQNEAQ (reference sequence). The chain's CDR3 is CASSRRGLAGAYNEQFF. The CDR3 DNA reads as TGTGCCAGCAGCCGACGTGGACTAGCGGGGGCCTACAATGAGCAGTTCTTC.

The rearrangement uses TRBV19 and TRBJ2-7; 9 positions match TRBD2. The CDR3 runs 14 residues. V trimming: 2 bases; J trimming: 2 bases; junction bases outside the gene matches: 1. The germline gives CDR1 LNHDA, CDR2 SQIVND (reference sequence). CDR3 bases: TGTGCCAGTAGTATATTAGCGGGAGCCTACGAGCAGTACTTC. Translated: CASSILAGAYEQYF.

The chain is built from TRBV7-2 and TRBJ1-2; D not certain. The CDR3 runs to 15 residues. The germline V gene encodes CDR1 SGHTA and CDR2 FQGNSA. The V gene lost 1 base and the J gene lost 3 bases, with 12 bases spanning the gap. CDR3 in amino acids: CASSLGFRTYYGYTF. The CDR3 DNA is TGTGCCAGCAGCTTAGGGTTCAGAACCTACTATGGCTACACCTTC.

The gene calls are TRBV6-6 and TRBJ1-5, with D maybe TRBD1 (6 bases). The V and J ends lost 2 bases and 0 bases respectively, with 8 bases between them. CDR3 size: 15 residues. Germline CDR1 is MNHNY and CDR2 is SVGAGI (reference sequence). CDR3 in DNA: TGTGCCAGCAGTTACGGACAGATTAGCAATCAGCCCCAGCATTTT. Translated: CASSYGQISNQPQHF.

The chain links TRBV28 to TRBJ2-7, with TRBD1 matching 7 bases. Germline V gene data show CDR1 as MDHEN and CDR2 as SYDVKM. The CDR3 length is 12 residues. V was clipped by 2 bases and J by 9 bases; unmatched bases: 4. The CDR3 DNA reads TGTGCCAGCAGTTTACAAACAGGGGCGCAGTACTTC. As protein: CASSLQTGAQYF.

J is TRBJ1-5 and V is TRBV30; D gene ambiguous. Germline CDR1 and CDR2: GTSNPN and SVGIG (reference sequence). V lost 2 bases and J lost 0, with 5 bases in between. The CDR3 has 13 amino acids. CDR3 amino acids: CAWSYFSNQPQHF. The CDR3 DNA reads as TGTGCCTGGAGTTACTTTAGCAATCAGCCCCAGCATTTT.

This rearrangement joins TRBV25-1 to TRBJ2-3, with 12 bases aligning to TRBD2. Trimming removed 4 bases from V and 4 bases from J; junction bases left unmatched: 6. In germline, CDR1 is MGHDK, CDR2 SYGVNS. This CDR3 has 16 amino acids. The CDR3 loop is CASSVLAGGRADTQYF. The CDR3 nucleotides are TGTGCCAGCAGTGTCCTAGCGGGGGGGCGGGCAGATACGCAGTATTTT.

J is TRBJ1-4 and V is TRBV7-2; 12 nucleotides align to TRBD1. The CDR3 runs to 15 residues. Germline V gives CDR1 SGHTA, CDR2 FQGNSA. V lost 1 base, J lost 8 bases, and 2 bases stayed unmatched. The CDR3: CASSLGGTGGEKLFF. The CDR3 DNA reads TGTGCCAGCAGCTTAGGGGGGACAGGGGGCGAAAAACTGTTTTTT.

This chain uses TRBV5-4 with TRBJ1-1; 9 positions agree with TRBD1. The CDR3 runs 12 residues. Germline V gene lookup returns CDR1 SGHNT and CDR2 YYREEE (reference sequence). The ends lost 4 bases at V and 8 bases at J; junction bases unmatched: 3. CDR3 DNA sequence: TGTGCCAGCAGCGCGGGGACAGGGGAAGCTTTCTTT. Translation: CASSAGTGEAFF.

The DNA for the CDR3 is TGCGCCAGCAGCTTGGTTTCGGGAGGTCCCTACGAGCAGTACTTC. This encodes CASSLVSGGPYEQYF. This sequence joins TRBV5-1 and TRBJ2-7; 7 positions match TRBD2. The J segment lost 2 bases and the V segment lost 0 bases, leaving 5 bases of the junction unmatched. Germline V CDR1 and CDR2: SGHRS, YFSETQ. The CDR3 covers 15 residues.

V usage is TRBV5-6 and J usage is TRBJ1-3; possible D gene TRBD1, 5 bases. V was pared by 4 bases and J by 0 bases, with 11 bases between. The CDR3 sequence is 15 residues long. Germline CDR1 and CDR2: SGHDT and YYEEEE. The CDR3 here is CASSRNRISGNTIYF. The CDR3 bases are TGTGCCAGCAGCCGGAACAGGATCTCTGGAAACACCATATATTTT.

The V and J genes are TRBV4-3 and TRBJ2-3; D is perhaps TRBD2 (6 bases). Germline loops: CDR1 LGHNA, CDR2 YSLEER. The CDR3 totals 19 residues. Trimming removed 2 bases from V and 0 bases from J, with 21 bases in between. The DNA for the CDR3 is TGCGCCAGCAGCCAATTTGTGTTTGCGTCGGGGGTTAGCACAGATACGCAGTATTTT. It translates to CASSQFVFASGVSTDTQYF.

The chain has TRBV11-2 and TRBJ2-7; 8 bases fit TRBD1. Germline CDR1 and CDR2: SGHAT and FQNNGV. The ends lost 5 bases at V and 2 bases at J; junction bases unmatched: 2. CDR3 length equals 13 residues. The CDR3 DNA follows: TGTGCCAGCAGCCGACAGGGGACCTACGAGCAGTACTTC. Its protein product is CASSRQGTYEQYF.